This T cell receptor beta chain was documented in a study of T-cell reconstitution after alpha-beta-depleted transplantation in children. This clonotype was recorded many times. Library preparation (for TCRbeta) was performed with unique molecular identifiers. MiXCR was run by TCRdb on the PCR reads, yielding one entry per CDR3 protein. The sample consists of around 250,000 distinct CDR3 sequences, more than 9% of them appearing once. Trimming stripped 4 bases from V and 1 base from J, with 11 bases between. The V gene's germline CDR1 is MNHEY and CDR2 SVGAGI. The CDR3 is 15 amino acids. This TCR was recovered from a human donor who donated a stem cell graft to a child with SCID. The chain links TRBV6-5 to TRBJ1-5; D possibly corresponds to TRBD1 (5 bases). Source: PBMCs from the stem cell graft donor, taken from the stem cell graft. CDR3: CASSSTVGSNQPQHF. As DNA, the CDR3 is TGTGCCAGCAGTTCGACAGTGGGAAGCAATCAGCCCCAGCATTTT.